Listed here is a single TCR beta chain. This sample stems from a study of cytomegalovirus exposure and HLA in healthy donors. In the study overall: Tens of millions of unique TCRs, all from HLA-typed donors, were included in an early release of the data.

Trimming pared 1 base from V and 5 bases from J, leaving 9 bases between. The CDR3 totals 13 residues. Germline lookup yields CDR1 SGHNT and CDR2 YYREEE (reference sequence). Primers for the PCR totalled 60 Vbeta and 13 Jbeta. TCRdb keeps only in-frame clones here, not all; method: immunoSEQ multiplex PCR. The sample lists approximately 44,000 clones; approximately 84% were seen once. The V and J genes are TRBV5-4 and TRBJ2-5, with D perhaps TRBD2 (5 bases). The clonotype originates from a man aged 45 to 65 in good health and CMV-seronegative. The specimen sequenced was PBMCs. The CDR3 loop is CASSLWLAETQYF. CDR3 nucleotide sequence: TGTGCCAGCAGCTTGTGGTTAGCGGAGACCCAGTACTTC.